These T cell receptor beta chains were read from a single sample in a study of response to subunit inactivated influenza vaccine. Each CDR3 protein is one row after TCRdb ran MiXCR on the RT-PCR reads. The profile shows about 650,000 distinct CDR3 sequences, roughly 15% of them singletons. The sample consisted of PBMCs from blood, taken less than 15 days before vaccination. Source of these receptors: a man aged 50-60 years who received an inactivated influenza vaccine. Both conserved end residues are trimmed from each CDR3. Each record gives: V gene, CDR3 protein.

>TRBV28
ASSSTPRWVL
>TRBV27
ASSTTRSGGADTQY
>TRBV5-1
ASSFSGGTGDEKLF
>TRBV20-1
SAINVASYEQY
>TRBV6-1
ASTPGTGGREQF
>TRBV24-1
ATSDSPSGRVETQY
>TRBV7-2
ASSWGTGRNTGELF
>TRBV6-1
ASSEQLAGRNEQF
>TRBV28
ASSVVSRVYEQY
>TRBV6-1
ASRPGYNQPQH
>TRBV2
ASRVSGAKGETQY
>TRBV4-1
ASSPGQGSGNTIY
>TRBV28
ASSIAGRTTGELF
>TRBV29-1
SHLRPNNEQF
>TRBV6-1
ASSPDRGLSEQY
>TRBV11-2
ASSPAAPANTEAF
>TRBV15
ATSNTQGRDTIY
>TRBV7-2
ASSLDAAGRFYEQY
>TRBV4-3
ASSQAVADEAF